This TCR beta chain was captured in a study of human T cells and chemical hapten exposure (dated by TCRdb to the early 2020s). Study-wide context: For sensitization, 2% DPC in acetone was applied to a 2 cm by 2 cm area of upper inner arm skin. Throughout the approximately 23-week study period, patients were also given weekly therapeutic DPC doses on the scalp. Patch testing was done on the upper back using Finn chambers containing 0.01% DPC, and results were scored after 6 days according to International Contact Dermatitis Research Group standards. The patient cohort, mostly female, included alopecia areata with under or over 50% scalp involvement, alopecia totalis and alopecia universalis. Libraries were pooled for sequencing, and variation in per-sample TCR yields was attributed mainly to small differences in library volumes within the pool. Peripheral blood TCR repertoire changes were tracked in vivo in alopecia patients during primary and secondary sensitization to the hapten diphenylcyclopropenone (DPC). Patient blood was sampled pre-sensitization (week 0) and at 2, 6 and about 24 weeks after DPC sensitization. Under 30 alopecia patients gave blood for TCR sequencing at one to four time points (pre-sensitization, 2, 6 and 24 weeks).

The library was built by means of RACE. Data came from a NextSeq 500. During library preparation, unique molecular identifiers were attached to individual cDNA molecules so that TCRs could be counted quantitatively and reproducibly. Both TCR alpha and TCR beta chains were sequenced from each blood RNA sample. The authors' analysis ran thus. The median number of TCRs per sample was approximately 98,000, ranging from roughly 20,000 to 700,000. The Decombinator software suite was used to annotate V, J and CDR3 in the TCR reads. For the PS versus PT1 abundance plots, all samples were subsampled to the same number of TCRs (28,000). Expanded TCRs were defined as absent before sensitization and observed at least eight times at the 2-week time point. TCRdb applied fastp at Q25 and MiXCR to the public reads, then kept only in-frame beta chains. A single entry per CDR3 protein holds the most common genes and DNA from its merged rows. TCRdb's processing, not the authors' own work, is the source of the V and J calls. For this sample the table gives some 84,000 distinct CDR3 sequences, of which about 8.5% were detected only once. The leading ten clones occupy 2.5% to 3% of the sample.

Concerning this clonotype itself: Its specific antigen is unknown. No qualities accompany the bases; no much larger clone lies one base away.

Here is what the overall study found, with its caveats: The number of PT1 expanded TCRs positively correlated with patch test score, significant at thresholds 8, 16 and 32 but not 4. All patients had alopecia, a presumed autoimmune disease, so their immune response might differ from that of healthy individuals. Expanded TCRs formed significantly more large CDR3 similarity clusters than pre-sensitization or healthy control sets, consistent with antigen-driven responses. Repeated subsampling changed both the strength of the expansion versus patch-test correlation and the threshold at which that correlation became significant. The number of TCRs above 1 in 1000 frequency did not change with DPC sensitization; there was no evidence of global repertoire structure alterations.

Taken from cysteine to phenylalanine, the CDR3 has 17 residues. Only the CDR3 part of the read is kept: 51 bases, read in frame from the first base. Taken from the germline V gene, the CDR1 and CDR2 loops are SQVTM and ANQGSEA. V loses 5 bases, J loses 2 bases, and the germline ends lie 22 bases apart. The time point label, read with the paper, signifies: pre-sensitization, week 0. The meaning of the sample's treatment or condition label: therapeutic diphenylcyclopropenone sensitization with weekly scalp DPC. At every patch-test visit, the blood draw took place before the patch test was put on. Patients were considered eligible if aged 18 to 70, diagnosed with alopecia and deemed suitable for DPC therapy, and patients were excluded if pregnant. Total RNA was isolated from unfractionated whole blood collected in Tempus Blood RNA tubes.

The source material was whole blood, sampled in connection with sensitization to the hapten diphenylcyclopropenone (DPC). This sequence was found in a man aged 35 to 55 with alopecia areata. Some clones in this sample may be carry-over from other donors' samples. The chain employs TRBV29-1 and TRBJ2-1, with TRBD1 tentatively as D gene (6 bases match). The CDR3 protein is CSVFYRDPNNPYNEQFF. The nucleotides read TGCAGCGTTTTTTACAGGGACCCCAACAACCCCTACAATGAGCAGTTCTTC.